The present T cell receptor (beta chain) was sequenced within a study of T cell responses to AZD1222 COVID-19 vaccine. Produced via immunoSEQ multiplex PCR; TCRdb's table is partial and in-frame only. This table has about 130,000 clones, around 92% appearing once. In this sample, this clone turned up once. Its target is unknown. The CDR3 contains 20 residues. Germline V gene lookup returns CDR1 MNHEY and CDR2 SVGEGT. J was trimmed by 0 bases and V by 5 bases; bases with no gene match: 17. Findings and limits, study-wide: Baseline seropositives among AZD1222 recipients totaled only six. Per reports, nearly half of all spike-specific TCRs target regions that are unmutated in variants.

This clonotype was obtained from an adult who received the AZD1222 COVID-19 vaccine. The chain joins TRBV6-2 or TRBV6-3 to TRBJ2-3; 10 positions match TRBD2. This specimen consisted of peripheral blood, obtained 28 days after the second AZD1222 dose. The CDR3 nucleotides are TGTGCCAGCAGTATCCCTAGTAAGCGGGAGGGATTGGCGAGCACAGATACGCAGTATTTT. Protein sequence: CASSIPSKREGLASTDTQYF.